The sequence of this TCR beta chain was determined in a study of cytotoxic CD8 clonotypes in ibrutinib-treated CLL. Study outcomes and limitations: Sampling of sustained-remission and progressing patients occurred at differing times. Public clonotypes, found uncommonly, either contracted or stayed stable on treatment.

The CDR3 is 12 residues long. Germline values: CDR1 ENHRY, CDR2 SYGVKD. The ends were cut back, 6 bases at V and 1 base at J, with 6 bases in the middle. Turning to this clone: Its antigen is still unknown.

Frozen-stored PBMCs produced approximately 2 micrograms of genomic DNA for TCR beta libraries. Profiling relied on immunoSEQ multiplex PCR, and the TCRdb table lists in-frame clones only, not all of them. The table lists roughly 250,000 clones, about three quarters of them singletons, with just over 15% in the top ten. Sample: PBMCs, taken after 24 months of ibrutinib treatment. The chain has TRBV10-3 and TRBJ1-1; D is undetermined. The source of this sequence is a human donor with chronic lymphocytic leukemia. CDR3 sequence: CAIRHPNTEAFF. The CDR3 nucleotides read TGTGCCATCAGACACCCGAACACTGAAGCTTTCTTT.